Below are 24 T cell receptor beta chains sequenced from a single sample in a study of control samples from healthy donors and cancer patients. This table comes from immunoSEQ multiplex PCR, and its TCRdb copy is limited to in-frame clones, with some not included. The profile shows 95,000 to 150,000 clones, around 86% of them singletons. Sequencing input: blood. The receptor source for this set is a man between 35 and 55 years old in good health.

The rearrangement joins TRBV19 to TRBJ1-1, with D possibly matching TRBD1 (5 bases). V was trimmed by 0 bases and J by 0 bases, leaving 8 bases between them. This CDR3 region has 15 residues. Germline V lookup: CDR1 LNHDA, CDR2 SQIVND (reference sequence). In DNA form, the CDR3 reads TGTGCCAGTAGTATAGATGGGGCAATGAACACTGAAGCTTTCTTT. Its protein is CASSIDGAMNTEAFF.

The rearrangement links TRBV24-1 to TRBJ2-3; 9 nucleotides align to TRBD1. From germline, CDR1 is KGHDR and CDR2 SFDVKD. The CDR3 has 16 residues. The J segment lost 4 bases and the V segment lost 3 bases, leaving 7 bases of the junction unmatched. The CDR3 sequence is CATSDRGQGGADTQYF. CDR3 coding DNA: TGTGCCACCAGTGATAGGGGACAGGGTGGCGCAGATACGCAGTATTTT.

This sequence joins TRBV23-1 and TRBJ1-5; 10 bases map to TRBD1. TRBV23-1 has ORF status, its function being uncertain. The CDR3 sequence is 17 residues long. Germline trimming cut 0 bases from V and 6 bases from J; bases unmatched to any gene: 8. The CDR3 DNA is TGCGCCAGCAGTCAATCCCTGACAGGGGGCGGCCGTCAGCCCCAGCATTTT. As protein: CASSQSLTGGGRQPQHF.

Notes on this clone: Other DNA sequences of this sample code for an identical CDR3. CDR3 in amino acids: CASSLAGTDTQYF. CDR3 nucleotides: TGCGCCAGCAGCTTGGCGGGGACAGATACGCAGTATTTT. The J gene is TRBJ2-3, the V gene TRBV5-1; D is perhaps TRBD2 (5 bases). CDR1 is SGHRS, CDR2 YFSETQ, per germline. The CDR3 length is 13 residues. Trimming cost V 0 bases and J 3 bases, with 5 bases left between them.

This rearrangement joins TRBV30 to TRBJ2-1; 8 nucleotides match TRBD2. Germline CDR1 reads GTSNPN; CDR2 reads SVGIG (reference sequence). This CDR3 has 15 residues. Trimming removed 4 bases from V and 5 bases from J; junction bases left unmatched: 10. The CDR3, as DNA: TGTGCCTGGACCAAGGGACTAGTCAAAAACAATGAGCAGTTCTTC. The encoded protein is CAWTKGLVKNNEQFF.

The chain uses TRBV27 and TRBJ2-7; D is tentatively TRBD1 or TRBD2 (6 bases each). Germline V gene sequence: CDR1 MNHEY, CDR2 SMNVEV (reference sequence). V shed 4 bases and J shed 6 bases, with 16 bases lying between them. The CDR3 has 14 residues. The CDR3 here is CASSSRRGRAEQYF. The CDR3, as DNA: TGTGCCAGCAGTTCGCGTCGGGGGCGCGCCGAGCAGTACTTC.

V usage is TRBV4-1 and J usage is TRBJ1-5; TRBD1 matches at 9 bases. The CDR3 extends over 16 amino acids. J lost 6 bases, V lost 4 bases, and 10 bases had no gene match. Germline V gene sequence: CDR1 MGHRA, CDR2 YSYEKL. In DNA form, the CDR3 reads TGCGCCAGCAGCCTCCCCCGGGACAGGGTCCCTCAGCCCCAGCATTTT. This translates into CASSLPRDRVPQPQHF.

This clone turned up a few times. The sample carries other DNA sequences with the same CDR3. This sequence joins TRBV19 and TRBJ2-3, with 8 bases that match TRBD1. The CDR3 has 14 residues. The germline gives CDR1 LNHDA, CDR2 SQIVND (reference sequence). With 7 bases clipped from V and 2 bases from J, the junction kept 5 bases outside the gene matches. CDR3 region: CASTSDRVTDTQYF. The DNA for the CDR3 is TGTGCCAGTACCTCGGACAGGGTCACAGATACGCAGTATTTT.

The chain uses TRBV11-2 and TRBJ1-1; no reliable D call. The germline gives CDR1 SGHAT, CDR2 FQNNGV. V was shortened by 5 bases and J by 5 bases, with 9 bases between the two germline ends. The CDR3 has 12 amino acids. CDR3 nucleotide sequence: TGTGCCAGCAGCACACCCGTGACTGAAGCTTTCTTT. It encodes CASSTPVTEAFF.

The chain links TRBV7-8 to TRBJ1-2; TRBD1 aligns across 7 bases. With 5 bases clipped from V and 4 bases from J, the junction kept 10 bases outside the gene matches. From germline, CDR1 is SGHVS and CDR2 FQNEAQ. The CDR3 sequence is 15 residues long. The CDR3 sequence is CASSVRPDRIYGYTF. The CDR3 DNA reads TGTGCCAGCAGCGTAAGGCCGGACAGGATCTATGGCTACACCTTC.

This chain connects TRBV12-3 or TRBV12-4 to TRBJ2-5, with 7 bases lining up with TRBD1. The V gene end was trimmed by 5 bases and the J gene end by 5 bases; junction bases not matched to a gene: 5. This CDR3 has 13 residues. The CDR3 DNA reads TGTGCCAGCAGTAAGACAGGGTTGGAGACCCAGTACTTC. This encodes CASSKTGLETQYF.

The rearrangement joins TRBV25-1 to TRBJ1-6; D remains ambiguous. This CDR3 has 14 residues. Germline values: CDR1 MGHDK, CDR2 SYGVNS. The V and J ends lost 1 base and 8 bases respectively, with 9 bases between them. The CDR3 loop is CASSEFRGDSPLHF. The CDR3 DNA reads as TGTGCCAGCAGTGAATTTCGGGGTGATTCACCCCTCCACTTT.

The chain has TRBV4-3 and TRBJ1-6; D is unresolved. The CDR3 length is 15 residues. Germline assignment: CDR1 LGHNA and CDR2 YSLEER. The ends were cut back, 0 bases at V and 8 bases at J, with 11 bases in the middle. CDR3 nucleotides: TGCGCCAGCAGCCAAGAACCGGGTACCGATTCACCCCTCCACTTT. Residues: CASSQEPGTDSPLHF.

The rearrangement uses TRBV15 and TRBJ1-5, with TRBD1 matching over 7 bases. Germline trimming cut 1 base from V and 0 bases from J; bases unmatched to any gene: 12. Germline CDR1 LNHNV, CDR2 YYDKDF (reference sequence). The CDR3 extends over 19 amino acids. The CDR3 DNA reads as TGTGCCACCAGCAGAGTTCCCGGGGACAGCTTTTATAGCAATCAGCCCCAGCATTTT. Protein product: CATSRVPGDSFYSNQPQHF.

The rearrangement links TRBV25-1 to TRBJ2-7; no reliable D call. CDR3 length: 10 amino acids. The germline V gene encodes CDR1 MGHDK and CDR2 SYGVNS. Trimming removed 2 bases at V and 5 bases at J, with 1 base between. CDR3 sequence: CASSENEQYF. Here the CDR3 DNA reads TGTGCCAGCAGTGAAAACGAGCAGTACTTC.

The chain recombines TRBV7-8 with TRBJ1-5; D ambiguous. With 2 bases removed from V and 2 bases from J, the gap between germline ends came to 10 bases. Germline CDR1 reads SGHVS; CDR2 reads FQNEAQ. This CDR3 comprises 15 residues. The CDR3 reads CASSLRTPGNQPQHF. CDR3 sequence (DNA): TGTGCCAGCAGCTTACGGACTCCTGGCAATCAGCCCCAGCATTTT.

This clone was recorded once. V is TRBV19 and J is TRBJ2-2; D might be TRBD2 (6 bases). This CDR3 spans 15 amino acids. V was clipped by 7 bases and J by 1 base, with 13 bases between them. Germline CDR1 is LNHDA and CDR2 is SQIVND (reference sequence). CDR3 protein: CASKKGGGNTGELFF. The CDR3 region has the DNA TGTGCCAGTAAGAAGGGAGGCGGGAACACCGGGGAGCTGTTTTTT.

V and J are TRBV6-2 or TRBV6-3 and TRBJ2-3; no definite D call. Trimming took 3 bases from V and 2 from J, leaving 12 bases between them. Germline CDR1 and CDR2: MNHEY and SVGEGT. CDR3 length equals 15 residues. The CDR3 bases are TGTGCCAGCAGTTATCAGGCGTCCCCCACAGATACGCAGTATTTT. Protein: CASSYQASPTDTQYF.

The rearrangement links TRBV13 to TRBJ1-1; the D is unclear. V shed 2 bases and J shed 4 bases, with 5 bases lying between them. This CDR3 has 12 residues. Germline values: CDR1 PRHDT, CDR2 FYEKMQ (reference sequence). CDR3 residues: CASSLPGTEAFF. The CDR3 DNA sequence: TGTGCCAGCAGCTTACCGGGCACTGAAGCTTTCTTT.

The chain employs TRBV7-2 and TRBJ1-5; 9 nucleotides line up with TRBD1. The germline V gene encodes CDR1 SGHTA and CDR2 FQGNSA. After removal of 4 bases from V and 0 bases from J, the junction contained 7 bases not matched to a gene. This CDR3 is built from 17 residues. This CDR3 reads CASSSTTGGPSNQPQHF. As DNA, the CDR3 is TGTGCCAGCAGCTCAACGACAGGGGGGCCTAGCAATCAGCCCCAGCATTTT.

The chain links TRBV24-1 to TRBJ2-1, with D possibly TRBD2 on 7 matching bases. V was cut by 5 bases and J by 7 bases, with 14 bases left in between. CDR1 KGHDR and CDR2 SFDVKD come from the germline V gene. The CDR3 loop spans 14 amino acids. CDR3 DNA: TGTGCCACCAGTGTTGACGGGGGGCGTAATGAGCAGTTCTTC. This encodes CATSVDGGRNEQFF.

V usage is TRBV21-1 and J usage is TRBJ1-5. TRBV21-1 is an annotated pseudogene. This CDR3 comprises 16 residues. The CDR3 loop is CASSIGPLYSNQPQHF. CDR3 coding DNA: TGTGCCAGCAGCATCGGACCCCTCTATAGCAATCAGCCCCAGCATTTT.

The sample holds a few counts of this clone. The V and J genes are TRBV3-1 (or the pseudogene TRBV3-2) and TRBJ2-6; TRBD1 matches at 9 bases. Trimming removed 4 bases from V and 4 bases from J; junction bases left unmatched: 11. The CDR3 extends over 18 amino acids. The germline V gene encodes CDR1 LGHDT and CDR2 YNNKEL (reference sequence). CDR3 sequence: CASSPGTGLVLGANVLTF. CDR3 DNA: TGTGCCAGCAGCCCCGGGACAGGGTTAGTGCTAGGGGCCAACGTCCTGACTTTC.

The genes are TRBV19 and TRBJ2-7; 10 bases are shared with TRBD1. This CDR3 region has 14 residues. J was trimmed by 4 bases and V by 5 bases; bases with no gene match: 5. CDR1 is LNHDA and CDR2 is SQIVND in the germline V gene (reference sequence). The DNA of the CDR3 is TGTGCCAGTAGTGCCCGGGACAGGGGTTACGAGCAGTACTTC. Amino acids: CASSARDRGYEQYF.